This T cell receptor beta chain stems from a study of T-cell memory formation after mild COVID-19 (dated by TCRdb to the early 2020s). With regard to the full study: TCR sequence clusters from the two donors were largely donor specific. T-cell clones expanding and contracting after mild COVID-19 in a couple of donors were tracked by longitudinal TCRalpha and TCRbeta repertoire sequencing. The cohort was made up of two young adult volunteers, one female and one male, who were previously healthy. General conclusions and limits of the study: Contracting CD4+ clones turned up mainly in the CM and EM memory subsets, whereas EMRA was where CD8+ clones were enriched. Balanced CD4/CD8 phenotypes were observed for clones contracting from day 15 to 85, whereas a bias towards CD4+ was observed for a second wave of clones expanding from day 15 to 37. Only a couple of mild cases were covered by the study, and larger cohorts that include severe cases with pre-infection samples were considered necessary. The second-wave clones that peaked on day 37 were not confirmed to be SARS-CoV-2 specific. Some responding clones were detected in pre-infection memory, suggesting pre-existing cross-reactive memory T cells joined the SARS-CoV-2 response.

PBMCs were isolated by Ficoll-Paque density gradient centrifugation. The instrument was an Illumina NovaSeq 6000. TCRalpha and TCRbeta cDNA libraries were constructed by 5'RACE with constant-segment primers, with sample barcodes and unique molecular identifiers being introduced. Trizol reagent was used to extract RNA from every sample. The libraries were amplified in two PCR steps, and the second step added a second sample barcode and Illumina TruSeq adapters. Sequencing of libraries was performed on an Illumina NovaSeq with 2 x 150 bp paired-end reads. The authors' analysis ran thus. Reads were demultiplexed and collapsed into UMI-guided consensus sequences with migec v1.2.7. Using mixcr v2.1.11, the UMI consensuses were aligned to TRA and TRB V and J templates and assembled into clonotypes. A clonotype was counted as expanded or contracted only if both edgeR and NoisET called the change significant, with noise models trained on biological replicates. For edgeR calls, the cutoffs were a false discovery rate-adjusted p below 0.01 and a log2 fold-change threshold of 1. As an exploratory analysis of dynamics, PCA with hierarchical clustering was applied to max-normalized trajectories of the 1000 most abundant clonotypes. Separately sequenced CD4+ and CD8+ repertoires were used to assign a CD4 or CD8 phenotype to each responding clone. TCRdb applied fastp at Q25 and MiXCR to the public reads, then kept only in-frame beta chains. Every entry covers one CDR3 protein and lists the most common genes and DNA from its rows. The V and J calls follow TCRdb's processing rather than the paper's. The sample records some 150,000 distinct CDR3 sequences, 13% to 15% of which are singletons. Of the sample, about 29% is held by the ten largest clones.

This clonotype was detected ten times or more. It lacks a known antigen. No qualities accompany the bases; no much larger clone lies one base away. The sample consisted of PBMCs or a T cell subset sorted from them (not recorded which). The clonotype originates from an adult woman who had mild COVID-19 (a few samples of this study predate the infection). The sample titles of this study are shuffled in the database, so cell type and time point are left out; the donor was told from shared clones.

The nucleotides read TGTGCCAGTACCCCTTGGGGTCCCTCTGGGGCCAACGTCCTGACTTTC. It is translated as CASTPWGPSGANVLTF. The V and J genes are TRBV19 and TRBJ2-6, with the D gene not confidently named. The CDR3 covers 16 residues, taking in both the cysteine and the phenylalanine. Only the CDR3 DNA is retained, 48 bases long and in frame from the first base. Relative to germline, V is 7 bases shorter and J is 0 bases shorter, with 13 bases between their ends. From a lookup of the germline V gene (reference sequence), CDR1 and CDR2 are LNHDA and SQIVND. With the portions outside the CDR3 filled from the reference TRBV19 and TRBJ2-6 genes, the complete variable region becomes DGGITQSPKYLFRKEGQNVTLSCEQNLNHDAMYWYRQDPGQGLRLIYYSQIVNDFQKGDIAEGYSVSREKKESFPLTVTSAQKNPTAFYLCASTPWGPSGANVLTFGAGSRLTVL.